A single sample is the source of the 7 T cell receptor beta chains below, sequenced in a study of blood T cell repertoires in COVID-19. The repertoire was sequenced with immunoSEQ multiplex PCR; TCRdb's copy has only in-frame clones and lacks some. The table has approximately 230,000 clones, almost 85% seen once. Source material: PBMCs or T cells enriched from blood (not recorded which). The receptors here all came from a man aged 35 to 55 who had recovered from COVID-19.

The rearrangement links TRBV7-9 to TRBJ2-1, with 9 bases lining up with TRBD2. The CDR3 runs 14 residues. CDR1 is SEHNR, CDR2 FQNEAQ, per germline (reference sequence). Trimming at V came to 1 base and at J to 12 bases, leaving 7 bases not matched to a gene. CDR3 sequence reads: CASSLEGSGSPQFF. The DNA of the CDR3 is TGTGCCAGCAGCTTAGAGGGTAGCGGGAGTCCGCAGTTCTTC. Filled out from reference TRBV7-9 and TRBJ2-1, the complete variable domain reads DTGVSQNPRHKITKRGQNVTFRCDPISEHNRLYWYRQTLGQGPEFLTYFQNEAQLEKSRLLSDRFSAERPKGSFSTLEIQRTEQGDSAMYLCASSLEGSGSPQFFGPGTRLTVL.

The chain links TRBV3-1 (or the pseudogene TRBV3-2) to TRBJ1-3; 7 bases are a match to TRBD1. CDR1 and CDR2 from the germline V gene are LGHDT and YNNKEL (reference sequence). J gave up 0 bases and V 3 bases, and 5 bases lay outside the gene matches. The CDR3 is 16 residues long. DNA for the CDR3: TGTGCCAGCAGCCACCGGACAGGACGCTCTGGAAACACCATATATTTT. Translated, it gives CASSHRTGRSGNTIYF.

The chain employs TRBV6-5 and TRBJ2-1, with a tentative D call TRBD1 (5 bases). V was shortened by 6 bases and J by 0 bases, with 12 bases between the two germline ends. The CDR3 is 15 amino acids. Germline V gene lookup returns CDR1 MNHEY and CDR2 SVGAGI. The CDR3 loop reads CASSTRDSSYNEQFF. CDR3 nucleotides: TGTGCCAGCAGCACCAGGGATAGCTCCTACAATGAGCAGTTCTTC.

The chain recombines TRBV7-2 with TRBJ2-7; perhaps TRBD2 as D (7 bases). The germline CDR1 and CDR2 sequences are SGHTA and FQGNSA. Trimming took 6 bases from V and 2 from J, leaving 14 bases between them. This CDR3 comprises 14 residues. Here the CDR3 DNA reads TGTGCCAGCAGTCCTAGGGGGGGAGCCTACGAGCAGTACTTC. Its translation is CASSPRGGAYEQYF.

This chain links TRBV7-2 with TRBJ2-7; no clear D gene. Germline CDR1 and CDR2: SGHTA and FQGNSA. V gave up 5 bases and J gave up 0 bases, with 5 bases separating them. The CDR3 extends over 12 amino acids. The CDR3 nucleotides are TGTGCCAGCAGCCCTCCCTCCTACGAGCAGTACTTC. The encoded protein is CASSPPSYEQYF.

The J gene is TRBJ2-7, the V gene TRBV4-3; 9 nucleotides line up with TRBD2. Trimming removed 4 bases from V and 6 bases from J; junction bases left unmatched: 13. Germline values: CDR1 LGHNA, CDR2 YSLEER. CDR3 size: 16 residues. DNA of the CDR3: TGCGCCAGCAGCCCAAACAGTGTAGCGGGGGCGTCCGAGCAGTACTTC. The encoded protein is CASSPNSVAGASEQYF.

The genes are TRBV7-9 and TRBJ2-1, with TRBD2 matching over 7 bases. Trimming took 5 bases from V and 2 from J; bases not matched to a gene: 6. The V gene's germline CDR1 is SEHNR and CDR2 FQNEAQ (reference sequence). The CDR3 has 15 amino acids. The CDR3 reads CASSPPLAAYNEQFF. The CDR3 bases are TGTGCCAGCAGCCCTCCGCTAGCGGCCTACAATGAGCAGTTCTTC. Looking up the rest from reference TRBV7-9 and TRBJ2-1 gives the full variable domain: DTGVSQNPRHKITKRGQNVTFRCDPISEHNRLYWYRQTLGQGPEFLTYFQNEAQLEKSRLLSDRFSAERPKGSFSTLEIQRTEQGDSAMYLCASSPPLAAYNEQFFGPGTRLTVL.